The sequence of this T cell receptor beta chain was determined in a study of shared clonotypes between healthy human individuals. Study-wide background: A donor's plate count was three for CD4 naive and three for CD4 memory; CD8 naive had two and CD8 memory one. Broader study findings: Unshared clonotypes carried lower generation probabilities than those common to all four donors.

Investigators spread the genomic DNA of each subset evenly over several immunoSEQ plates. Profiling relied on immunoSEQ multiplex PCR, and the TCRdb table lists in-frame clones only, not all of them. Among fewer than 1.4 million clones listed, 75% to 85% were seen once. Trimming shortened V by 0 bases and J by 8 bases, and 12 bases separated the two germline ends. The CDR3 is 14 residues long. Germline V gene data show CDR1 as SGHRS and CDR2 as YFSETQ. Points on this clone: The target antigen is unknown.

Sequencing was done on a sample of memory CD4+ T cells from PBMCs. The subset here: CD45RA-negative fraction. The clonotype originates from a man younger than 35 in good health. Some clones in this sample may be carry-over from other donors' samples. The chain carries TRBV5-1 and TRBJ2-1; D unresolved. In DNA form, the CDR3 reads TGCGCCAGCAGCTTGGCCCTTGTTCTGGATGAGCAGTTCTTC. This codes for CASSLALVLDEQFF.